The following is a TCR beta chain sequence with its context. Sequencing used immunoSEQ multiplex PCR; TCRdb keeps in-frame clones, though not all of them. The profile shows 130,000 or so clones, over 65% of them singletons. Unmatched junction bases numbered 3, after V lost 1 base and J lost 6 bases. This CDR3 is 15 amino acids long. Germline assignment: CDR1 SGHDT and CDR2 YYEEEE. The data belong to a study of identifying expanded T cells in peripheral blood. The chain carries TRBV5-6 and TRBJ2-1, with 11 bases matching TRBD1. The sequence came from a person between 18 and 70 years old in good health. Material: blood. CDR3 residues: CASSLIGTGGNEQFF. The CDR3 DNA reads as TGTGCCAGCAGCTTGATCGGGACAGGGGGCAATGAGCAGTTCTTC.